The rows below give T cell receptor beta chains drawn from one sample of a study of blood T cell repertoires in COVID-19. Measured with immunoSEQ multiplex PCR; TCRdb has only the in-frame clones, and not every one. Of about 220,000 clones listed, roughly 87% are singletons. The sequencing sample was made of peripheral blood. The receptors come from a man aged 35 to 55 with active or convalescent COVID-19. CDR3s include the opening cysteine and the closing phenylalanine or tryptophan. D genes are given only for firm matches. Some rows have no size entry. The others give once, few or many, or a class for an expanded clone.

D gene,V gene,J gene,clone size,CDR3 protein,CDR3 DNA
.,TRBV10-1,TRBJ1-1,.,CASSEGGIRGNTEAFF,TGCGCCAGCAGTGAGGGGGGGATCCGCGGAAACACTGAAGCTTTCTTT
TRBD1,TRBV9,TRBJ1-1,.,CASSPRGDRGQGTEAFF,TGTGCCAGCAGCCCCCGTGGGGACAGGGGGCAGGGCACTGAAGCTTTCTTT
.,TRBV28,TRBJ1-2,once,CASKTGIDGYTF,TGTGCCAGCAAGACGGGGATCGATGGCTACACCTTC
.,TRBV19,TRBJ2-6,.,CASTLFPGANVLTF,TGTGCCAGTACCCTTTTCCCTGGGGCCAACGTCCTGACTTTC
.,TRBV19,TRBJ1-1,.,CASSPRQNTEAFF,TGTGCCAGTAGCCCCAGACAGAACACTGAAGCTTTCTTT
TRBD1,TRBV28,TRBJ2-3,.,CASSPSYRDRANFGSITDTQYF,TGTGCCAGCAGCCCATCCTACCGGGACAGGGCCAACTTTGGCAGTATCACAGATACGCAGTATTTT
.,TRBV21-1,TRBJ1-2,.,CASSKGGQGFYGYTF,TGTGCCAGCAGCAAAGGGGGACAGGGTTTCTATGGCTACACCTTC
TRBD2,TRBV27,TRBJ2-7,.,CASSPAPGGSYEQYF,TGTGCCAGCAGTCCTGCTCCGGGGGGCTCCTACGAGCAGTACTTC
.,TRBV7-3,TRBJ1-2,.,CASSLVEVFGYTF,TGTGCCAGCAGCTTAGTAGAGGTCTTTGGCTACACCTTC
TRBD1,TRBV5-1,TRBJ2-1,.,CASSFETGAYNEQFF,TGCGCCAGCAGCTTTGAGACAGGGGCCTACAATGAGCAGTTCTTC
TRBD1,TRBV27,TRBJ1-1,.,CASSLGQGRSTEAFF,TGTGCCAGCAGCCTTGGACAGGGGCGGAGCACTGAAGCTTTCTTT
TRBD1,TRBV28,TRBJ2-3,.,CASSLSSPLNTGGTDTQYF,TGTGCCAGCAGTTTAAGCTCTCCACTGAACACAGGGGGCACAGATACGCAGTATTTT
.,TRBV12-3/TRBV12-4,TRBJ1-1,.,CASSLFRDTEAFF,TGTGCCAGCAGTTTATTCAGGGACACTGAAGCTTTCTTT
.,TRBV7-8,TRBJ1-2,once,CASSFDLPLKGSYTF,TGTGCCAGCAGCTTCGATCTGCCCCTGAAGGGGAGCTACACCTTC
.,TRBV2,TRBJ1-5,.,CASSDLAGRGGKQPQHF,TGTGCCAGCAGTGATCTGGCAGGGCGGGGGGGAAAGCAGCCCCAGCATTTT
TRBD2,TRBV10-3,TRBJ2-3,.,CAISDGAGPGTDTQYF,TGTGCCATCAGTGATGGAGCGGGACCTGGCACAGATACGCAGTATTTT
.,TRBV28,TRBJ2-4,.,CAAGGQTF,TGTGCCGCCGGGGGACAGACCTTC
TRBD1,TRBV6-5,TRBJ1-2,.,CASNLLDRDNYGYTF,TGTGCCAGCAATCTTCTGGACAGGGATAACTATGGCTACACCTTC
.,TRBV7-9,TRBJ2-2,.,CASSRTETGELFF,TGTGCCAGCAGCCGGACAGAGACCGGGGAGCTGTTTTTT
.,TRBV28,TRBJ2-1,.,CASSLLQYLEQFF,TGTGCCAGCAGTTTATTACAGTACCTTGAGCAGTTCTTC
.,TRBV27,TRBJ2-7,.,CASSLSGRNEQYF,TGTGCCAGCAGTTTATCAGGGAGAAACGAGCAGTACTTC
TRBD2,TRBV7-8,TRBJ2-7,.,CASSLGRARVEQYF,TGTGCCAGCAGCCTGGGGAGGGCTAGGGTCGAGCAGTACTTC
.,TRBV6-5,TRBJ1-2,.,CASIGGTNYGYTF,TGTGCCAGCATAGGAGGGACTAACTATGGCTACACCTTC
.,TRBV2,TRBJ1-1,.,CASSVKTENTEAFF,TGTGCCAGCAGTGTTAAGACAGAGAACACTGAAGCTTTCTTT
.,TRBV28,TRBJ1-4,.,CASREMGRTNEKLFF,TGTGCCAGCAGGGAGATGGGGCGGACTAATGAAAAACTGTTTTTT
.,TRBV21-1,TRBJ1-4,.,CASSLPQGDVGNEKLFF,TGTGCCAGCAGCCTTCCCCAGGGGGACGTTGGTAATGAAAAACTGTTTTTT
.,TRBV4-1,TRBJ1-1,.,CASSLLEGGNTEAFF,TGCGCCAGCAGTTTGTTGGAGGGTGGAAACACTGAAGCTTTCTTT
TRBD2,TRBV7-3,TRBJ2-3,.,CASSFLAGGDTQYF,TGTGCCAGCAGCTTTTTAGCGGGGGGTGATACGCAGTATTTT
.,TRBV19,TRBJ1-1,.,CASSIGGGAAFF,TGTGCCAGTAGTATAGGGGGAGGGGCAGCTTTCTTT
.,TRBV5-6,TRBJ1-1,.,CASSLPSERDTEAFF,TGTGCCAGCAGCTTGCCGTCAGAGCGTGACACTGAAGCTTTCTTT
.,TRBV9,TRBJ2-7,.,CASSTQPQTRYEQYF,TGTGCCAGCAGCACCCAACCTCAGACACGCTACGAGCAGTACTTC
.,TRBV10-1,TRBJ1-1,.,CASSLNLNTEAFF,TGCGCCAGCAGTCTGAATCTAAACACTGAAGCTTTCTTT